The 30 T cell receptor beta chains below were found in one sample sequenced in a study of cytomegalovirus exposure and HLA in healthy donors. In the PCR, 60 Vbeta and 13 Jbeta primers were used. Sequencing was performed with immunoSEQ multiplex PCR; in TCRdb, only in-frame clones are kept and a portion is missing. The table lists around 40,000 clones, 87% of them singletons. The sample consisted of PBMCs. All receptors derive from a woman aged 35 to 49 in good health and CMV-seropositive.

The chain links TRBV5-1 to TRBJ2-7, with 9 bases that match TRBD2. CDR1 and CDR2 (germline): SGHRS, YFSETQ. CDR3 length equals 13 residues. The V gene end was trimmed by 3 bases and the J gene end by 4 bases; junction bases not matched to a gene: 2. CDR3 in DNA: TGCGCCAGCAGCTGGGGACTAGCTTACGAGCAGTACTTC. Encoded protein: CASSWGLAYEQYF.

This clone was seen more than once but under ten times. The chain combines TRBV7-8 with TRBJ1-2; D is perhaps TRBD1 (5 bases). Germline V gene lookup returns CDR1 SGHVS and CDR2 FQNEAQ. This CDR3 is built from 14 residues. V was shortened by 2 bases and J by 6 bases, with 13 bases between the two germline ends. CDR3 in DNA: TGTGCCAGCAGCTTACGTTGGGGAGGGGATGGCTACACCTTC. It encodes CASSLRWGGDGYTF.

CDR3 sequence: CASSLTTSGLMSYGYTF. Here the CDR3 DNA reads TGCGCCAGCAGCTTGACCACAAGTGGGCTGATGTCGTATGGCTACACCTTC. This chain connects TRBV5-1 to TRBJ1-2; D is undetermined. The CDR3 spans 17 residues. V gave up 1 base and J gave up 5 bases, with 21 bases separating them. The germline V gene has CDR1 SGHRS and CDR2 YFSETQ.

The V call is TRBV10-3, the J call TRBJ2-5, with 8 bases aligning to TRBD2. CDR1 and CDR2 from the germline V gene are ENHRY and SYGVKD. This CDR3 comprises 15 residues. The junction had 3 bases not matched to a gene; V was cut back by 3 bases and J by 0 bases. CDR3 sequence: CAISDSGGNQETQYF. The DNA of the CDR3 is TGTGCCATCAGTGACAGCGGGGGTAACCAAGAGACCCAGTACTTC.

The chain is built from TRBV19 and TRBJ1-2; the D is unclear. Germline V gene data show CDR1 as LNHDA and CDR2 as SQIVND (reference sequence). This CDR3 contains 13 residues. V lost 0 bases, J lost 5 bases, and 7 bases lay in between. The CDR3 nucleotides read TGTGCCAGTAGTATAGACAGTGTTTATGGCTACACCTTC. Amino acid sequence: CASSIDSVYGYTF.

J is TRBJ2-5 and V is TRBV6-5, with 7 bases matching TRBD2. V lost 0 bases to trimming and J lost 5 bases; unmatched junction nucleotides: 3. Germline loops: CDR1 MNHEY, CDR2 SVGAGI. The CDR3 extends over 14 amino acids. CDR3 bases: TGTGCCAGCAGTTACTCTGACGGGGGGGAGACCCAGTACTTC. This encodes CASSYSDGGETQYF.

This clone has only one observation. The chain is built from TRBV5-6 and TRBJ1-1; unclear D gene. The germline gives CDR1 SGHDT, CDR2 YYEEEE. The CDR3 loop spans 15 amino acids. The ends were cut back, 1 base at V and 0 bases at J, with 10 bases in the middle. In DNA form, the CDR3 reads TGTGCCAGCAGCTTGCCATCTACGATGAACACTGAAGCTTTCTTT. Residues: CASSLPSTMNTEAFF.

The chain links TRBV11-2 to TRBJ2-2; perhaps TRBD1 as D (5 bases). CDR1 SGHAT and CDR2 FQNNGV come from the germline V gene. V was pared by 1 base and J by 5 bases, with 11 bases between. The CDR3 is 15 amino acids. CDR3 sequence: CASSLVGLLTGELFF. CDR3 nucleotide sequence: TGTGCCAGCAGCTTAGTGGGGCTTCTGACCGGGGAGCTGTTTTTT.

In this sample, this clone turned up a few times. The chain links TRBV10-3 to TRBJ2-7; TRBD1 is a possible D gene (6 bases). Trimming removed 2 bases from V and 1 base from J, with 12 bases in between. The CDR3 totals 15 residues. Germline V gives CDR1 ENHRY, CDR2 SYGVKD. The DNA of the CDR3 is TGTGCCATCAGTGAGATCAGGGGAGTATCCTACGAGCAGTACTTC. Translated, it gives CAISEIRGVSYEQYF.

This clone has only a few counts. The chain couples TRBV5-1 to TRBJ2-5; perhaps TRBD1 as D (6 bases). Between the trimmed V and J ends, which lost 0 bases and 5 bases, there was a span of 17 bases. CDR3 size: 16 residues. CDR1 SGHRS and CDR2 YFSETQ come from the germline V gene. The DNA of the CDR3 is TGCGCCAGCAGCTTGGGAATGGGGGCGCAGTGGGAGACCCAGTACTTC. Protein sequence: CASSLGMGAQWETQYF.

This chain connects TRBV7-7 to TRBJ2-1, with TRBD1 identical over 10 bases. This CDR3 has 14 amino acids. Germline lookup yields CDR1 SSHAT and CDR2 FNYEAQ (reference sequence). The CDR3: CASGPGQGYNEQFF. The CDR3 bases are TGTGCTAGCGGCCCGGGACAGGGGTACAATGAGCAGTTCTTC.

This clone has a single count. The chain joins TRBV27 to TRBJ1-1; possibly TRBD1 for D (6 bases). The CDR3 contains 14 residues. From germline, CDR1 is MNHEY and CDR2 SMNVEV (reference sequence). V was pared by 7 bases and J by 7 bases, with 19 bases between. The chain's CDR3 is CASMKYRDLGEAFF. CDR3 DNA: TGTGCCAGCATGAAGTACAGGGACCTTGGTGAAGCTTTCTTT.

The V call is TRBV5-6, the J call TRBJ2-3; D may be TRBD1 (6 bases). Trimming removed 3 bases from V and 1 base from J, with 12 bases in between. The CDR3 contains 15 residues. Germline CDR1 and CDR2: SGHDT and YYEEEE. CDR3 loop: CASSYRAFGTDTQYF. CDR3 DNA: TGTGCCAGCAGCTACAGGGCCTTTGGCACAGATACGCAGTATTTT. The whole variable domain, filled in from reference TRBV5-6 and TRBJ2-3, reads DAGVTQSPTHLIKTRGQQVTLRCSPKSGHDTVSWYQQALGQGPQFIFQYYEEEERQRGNFPDRFSGHQFPNYSSELNVNALLLGDSALYLCASSYRAFGTDTQYFGPGTRLTVL.

The chain has TRBV28 and TRBJ1-2, with D possibly matching TRBD1 (5 bases). V lost 2 bases and J lost 4, with 14 bases in between. The CDR3 runs 15 residues. Per the germline V gene, CDR1 is MDHEN and CDR2 is SYDVKM. CDR3 amino acids: CASSLIPLGPYGYTF. In nucleotides, the CDR3 is TGTGCCAGCAGTTTAATCCCCCTGGGGCCCTATGGCTACACCTTC.

The chain carries TRBV10-3 and TRBJ1-6; D is ambiguous. The germline V gene has CDR1 ENHRY and CDR2 SYGVKD. V shed 4 bases and J shed 10 bases, with 11 bases lying between them. This CDR3 has 13 amino acids. CDR3 region: CAISGEAESPLHF. In DNA, the CDR3 is TGTGCCATCAGTGGGGAGGCGGAATCACCCCTCCACTTT.

The gene calls are TRBV18 and TRBJ2-3; tentatively, D is TRBD1 (5 bases). The CDR3 length is 17 residues. Germline V lookup: CDR1 KGHSH, CDR2 LQKENI. V was cut by 0 bases and J by 6 bases, with 19 bases left in between. This chain's CDR3 is CASSPPQGQGVRDTQYF. CDR3 DNA sequence: TGTGCCAGCTCACCACCGCAGGGCCAAGGGGTTAGGGATACGCAGTATTTT.

The chain recombines TRBV25-1 with TRBJ1-2, with D perhaps TRBD1 (5 bases). The CDR3 has 13 residues. The V end lost 2 bases, the J end lost 4 bases, and 8 bases lay between the germline ends. Germline-derived CDR1 and CDR2 are MGHDK and SYGVNS. The CDR3 loop is CASSEQQGYGYTF. The CDR3 DNA reads TGTGCCAGCAGTGAACAGCAGGGCTATGGCTACACCTTC.

The gene calls are TRBV10-3 and TRBJ2-1; 7 nucleotides match TRBD1. The trim removed 7 bases at V and 2 bases at J, leaving 2 bases unmatched. This CDR3 region has 13 residues. Germline lookup yields CDR1 ENHRY and CDR2 SYGVKD. The CDR3 is CAITGQPYNEQFF. The CDR3 nucleotides are TGTGCCATCACGGGACAGCCCTACAATGAGCAGTTCTTC.

The V and J genes are TRBV28 and TRBJ2-7, with 7 bases fitting TRBD2. This CDR3 contains 16 residues. Germline V gene data show CDR1 as MDHEN and CDR2 as SYDVKM. V was pared by 2 bases and J by 3 bases, with 10 bases of the junction left unmatched. The chain's CDR3 is CASSLTSWGGDYEQYF. Written as DNA, the CDR3 is TGTGCCAGCAGTTTAACTTCATGGGGAGGGGACTACGAGCAGTACTTC. Drawing the rest from reference TRBV28 and TRBJ2-7, the complete variable domain is DVKVTQSSRYLVKRTGEKVFLECVQDMDHENMFWYRQDPGLGLRLIYFSYDVKMKEKGDIPEGYSVSREKKERFSLILESASTNQTSMYLCASSLTSWGGDYEQYFGPGTRLTVT.

The V gene is TRBV19, the J gene TRBJ2-1; 7 bases are a match to TRBD2. J gave up 2 bases and V 3 bases, and 4 bases lay outside the gene matches. In germline, CDR1 is LNHDA, CDR2 SQIVND (reference sequence). This CDR3 contains 15 residues. DNA of the CDR3: TGTGCCAGTAGTATGTGGCGGGGGACCTACAATGAGCAGTTCTTC. Residues: CASSMWRGTYNEQFF.

This clone was observed a handful of times. This chain joins TRBV19 and TRBJ1-1, with D uncertain. The germline V gene encodes CDR1 LNHDA and CDR2 SQIVND (reference sequence). Trimming left V 9 bases short and J 2 bases short, with 13 bases between. This CDR3 spans 13 amino acids. CDR3 amino acids: CASVTLYNTEAFF. The CDR3 DNA reads as TGTGCCAGCGTGACACTTTATAACACTGAAGCTTTCTTT. The full variable domain, in which reference TRBV19 and TRBJ1-1 provide the parts outside the CDR3, is DGGITQSPKYLFRKEGQNVTLSCEQNLNHDAMYWYRQDPGQGLRLIYYSQIVNDFQKGDIAEGYSVSREKKESFPLTVTSAQKNPTAFYLCASVTLYNTEAFFGQGTRLTVV.

The chain has TRBV19 and TRBJ2-2; 7 bases agree with TRBD1. J gave up 3 bases and V 2 bases, and 9 bases lay outside the gene matches. The CDR3 spans 17 residues. Germline assignment: CDR1 LNHDA and CDR2 SQIVND (reference sequence). The CDR3 spells CASSISLGGLYTGELFF. As DNA, the CDR3 is TGTGCCAGTAGTATAAGTCTAGGGGGCTTGTACACCGGGGAGCTGTTTTTT.

The chain couples TRBV7-3 to TRBJ2-1; D remains ambiguous. This CDR3 is built from 15 residues. Germline V CDR1 and CDR2: SGHTA, FQGTGA. Deletions cut 4 bases from V and 1 base from J, with 11 bases between. Written as DNA, the CDR3 is TGTGCCAGCAGCTCGCGAGCGTTATCCTACAATGAGCAGTTCTTC. It specifies CASSSRALSYNEQFF.

The chain combines TRBV5-8 with TRBJ2-5; 8 bases agree with TRBD1. This CDR3 spans 14 amino acids. The ends lost 6 bases at V and 3 bases at J; junction bases unmatched: 7. The germline V gene has CDR1 SGHTS and CDR2 YDEGEE. This CDR3 reads CASTFWTGKETQYF. In DNA form, the CDR3 reads TGTGCCAGCACCTTTTGGACAGGGAAAGAGACCCAGTACTTC.

The chain uses TRBV7-9 and TRBJ1-4; D call uncertain. V lost 4 bases and J lost 5, with 11 bases in between. The V gene's germline CDR1 is SEHNR and CDR2 FQNEAQ (reference sequence). This CDR3 region has 14 residues. Here the CDR3 reads CASSYLGGNEKLFF. For the CDR3, the DNA is TGTGCCAGCAGCTACCTTGGAGGAAATGAAAAACTGTTTTTT.

The chain recombines TRBV7-3 with TRBJ1-1; maybe TRBD1 (6 bases). The CDR3 is 14 amino acids. Trimming removed 5 bases at V and 2 bases at J, with 12 bases between. The germline V gene encodes CDR1 SGHTA and CDR2 FQGTGA. The CDR3 protein is CASSLTGTNTEAFF. Written as DNA, the CDR3 is TGTGCCAGCAGCCTGACAGGCACTAACACTGAAGCTTTCTTT. Using reference TRBV7-3 and TRBJ1-1 for the parts outside the CDR3, the full variable domain is GAGVSQTPSNKVTEKGKYVELRCDPISGHTALYWYRQSLGQGPEFLIYFQGTGAADDSGLPNDRFFAVRPEGSVSTLKIQRTERGDSAVYLCASSLTGTNTEAFFGQGTRLTVV.

This chain links TRBV5-6 with TRBJ1-2, with a weak D call TRBD1 (5 bases). Germline loops: CDR1 SGHDT, CDR2 YYEEEE. The CDR3 consists of 16 residues. V lost 4 bases and J 2 bases, leaving 18 bases between the germline ends. The CDR3 DNA reads as TGTGCCAGCAGCCCCCCAGGGCAGGGCCGAAACTATGGCTACACCTTC. It yields the protein CASSPPGQGRNYGYTF.

This chain uses TRBV11-2 with TRBJ1-1; D is uncertain. CDR1 and CDR2 (germline): SGHAT, FQNNGV. Trimming shortened V by 2 bases and J by 1 base, and 11 bases separated the two germline ends. CDR3 size: 15 residues. CDR3 in amino acids: CASSLSSSGNTEAFF. The CDR3 coding sequence is TGTGCCAGCAGCTTATCATCCTCCGGGAACACTGAAGCTTTCTTT.

The chain links TRBV14 to TRBJ2-1; D perhaps matches TRBD2 (6 bases). Germline lookup yields CDR1 SGHDN and CDR2 FVKESK. Trimming left V 4 bases short and J 5 bases short, with 15 bases between. This CDR3 has 15 residues. CDR3 nucleotides: TGTGCCAGCAGCCCGACGGGACTCTATGACAATGAGCAGTTCTTC. This translates into CASSPTGLYDNEQFF.

This clone turned up a few times. The gene calls are TRBV28 and TRBJ2-2; D perhaps matches TRBD1 (6 bases). The CDR3 totals 15 residues. In germline, CDR1 is MDHEN, CDR2 SYDVKM. Trimming took 6 bases from V and 2 from J, leaving 13 bases between them. Here the CDR3 DNA reads TGTGCCAGCAGCCGAGGGGACACCAACACCGGGGAGCTGTTTTTT. It codes for CASSRGDTNTGELFF.